Listed here are 31 T cell receptor beta chains from one sample, sequenced in a study of T cells after yellow fever vaccination. TCRdb redid the calling of the 5' RACE reads with MiXCR, one entry per CDR3 protein. This table holds roughly 500,000 distinct CDR3 sequences, 15% to 20% found once. The sequenced sample was PBMCs, obtained 15 days after the yellow fever booster vaccination. The receptors come from a man aged 30 to 39 who received the YFV17D yellow fever vaccine.

This clonotype was observed a few times. The chain carries TRBV5-6 and TRBJ2-1, with TRBD2 matching over 7 bases. The trim removed 0 bases at V and 8 bases at J, leaving 5 bases unmatched. This CDR3 has 14 residues. CDR1 and CDR2 from the germline V gene are SGHDT and YYEEEE. For the CDR3, the DNA is TGTGCCAGCAGCTTGGGACTAGCTCGGTATGAGCAGTTCTTC. Translated, it gives CASSLGLARYEQFF.

This clonotype was seen more than once but under ten times. This chain connects TRBV9 to TRBJ2-1; 9 bases match TRBD2. Germline V gene lookup returns CDR1 SGDLS and CDR2 YYNGEE. The CDR3 runs 16 residues. Trimming cost V 0 bases and J 7 bases; bases outside gene matches: 8. The CDR3 reads CASSVEGLAGANEQFF. The CDR3 nucleotides read TGTGCCAGCAGCGTAGAGGGGTTAGCGGGAGCTAATGAGCAGTTCTTC.

The V call is TRBV5-1, the J call TRBJ2-1, with D tentatively TRBD2 (6 bases). CDR1 is SGHRS and CDR2 is YFSETQ in the germline V gene. Trimming took 0 bases from V and 6 from J, leaving 13 bases between them. The CDR3 spans 15 residues. For the CDR3, the DNA is TGCGCCAGCAGCTTGGTGCTAGCGATGCCCAATGAGCAGTTCTTC. Translated, it gives CASSLVLAMPNEQFF.

This chain connects TRBV3-1 to TRBJ2-4, with D unresolved. Per germline, CDR1 LGHDT and CDR2 YNNKEL (reference sequence). Trimming left V 0 bases short and J 1 base short, with 7 bases between. This CDR3 spans 15 amino acids. The CDR3 bases are TGTGCCAGCAGCCAAGAAGGGATGGCCAAAAACATTCAGTACTTC. Amino acid sequence: CASSQEGMAKNIQYF.

The CDR3 reads CASSEWGEYEQYF. CDR3 bases: TGTGCCAGCAGTGAATGGGGCGAGTACGAGCAGTACTTC. The V and J genes are TRBV2 and TRBJ2-7; weak D call: TRBD1 (5 bases). This CDR3 has 13 residues. Germline V gene data show CDR1 as SNHLY and CDR2 as FYNNEI. Trimming removed 2 bases from V and 4 bases from J, with 9 bases in between.

This clonotype turned up a few times. This chain uses TRBV12-3 or TRBV12-4 with TRBJ2-7; perhaps TRBD1 as D (5 bases). Trimming left V 6 bases short and J 0 bases short, with 12 bases between. The CDR3 contains 14 residues. Here the CDR3 DNA reads TGTGCCAGCAGCAGGGCCCCCAGCTCCTACGAGCAGTACTTC. Residues: CASSRAPSSYEQYF.

CDR3 residues: CATSGDPAGSSTDTQYF. As DNA, the CDR3 is TGTGCCACCAGTGGTGATCCAGCGGGGTCTAGCACAGATACGCAGTATTTT. The gene calls are TRBV24-1 and TRBJ2-3, with TRBD2 identical over 7 bases. Germline V gives CDR1 KGHDR, CDR2 SFDVKD. This CDR3 contains 17 residues. With V trimmed by 5 bases and J by 0 bases, 10 bases remained unmatched.

The chain carries TRBV4-3 and TRBJ2-3; TRBD2 agrees at 7 bases. Trimming took 0 bases from V and 2 from J; bases not matched to a gene: 5. This CDR3 has 16 residues. The germline V gene has CDR1 LGHNA and CDR2 YSLEER. The CDR3 protein is CASSQDTGRNTDTQYF. CDR3 bases: TGCGCCAGCAGCCAAGATACCGGGAGGAACACAGATACGCAGTATTTT.

V is TRBV30 and J is TRBJ2-5; D tentatively fits TRBD1 or TRBD2 (6 bases each). The CDR3 extends over 15 amino acids. Germline CDR1 GTSNPN, CDR2 SVGIG (reference sequence). The V and J ends lost 3 bases and 1 base respectively, with 15 bases between them. CDR3 in amino acids: CAWRQEGGRQETQYF. Written as DNA, the CDR3 is TGTGCCTGGAGGCAGGAGGGGGGCCGCCAAGAGACCCAGTACTTC.

The chain has TRBV30 and TRBJ2-1, with D maybe TRBD2 (5 bases). The CDR3 is made up of 15 amino acids. The V end was cut by 5 bases, the J end by 4 bases, with 18 bases between. Germline CDR1 is GTSNPN and CDR2 is SVGIG (reference sequence). DNA for the CDR3: TGTGCCTGGGCGCCGGGGTACACAACATACAATGAGCAGTTCTTC. Its translation is CAWAPGYTTYNEQFF.

This clonotype was detected only a few times. This rearrangement joins TRBV29-1 to TRBJ2-1; 8 bases align to TRBD1. The CDR3 runs 14 residues. Trimming cost V 6 bases and J 7 bases; bases outside gene matches: 11. CDR1 is SQVTM, CDR2 ANQGSEA, per germline. For the CDR3, the DNA is TGCAGCGTCGACTGGCAGGGGGCGAAAAATGAGCAGTTCTTC. Translated: CSVDWQGAKNEQFF.

V is TRBV29-1 and J is TRBJ2-7; D remains ambiguous. V dropped 3 bases and J dropped 2 bases, with 8 bases sitting between them. There are 12 residues in the CDR3. CDR1 SQVTM and CDR2 ANQGSEA come from the germline V gene. The chain's CDR3 is CSVEIAPYEQYF. Here the CDR3 DNA reads TGCAGCGTTGAGATAGCTCCCTACGAGCAGTACTTC.

This clonotype turned up a few times. The chain employs TRBV7-2 and TRBJ1-2; possibly TRBD1 for D (5 bases). The length of the CDR3 is 13 residues. V shed 6 bases and J shed 8 bases, with 16 bases lying between them. Germline values: CDR1 SGHTA, CDR2 FQGNSA. The CDR3 region has the DNA TGTGCCAGCAGACGGGACGCCCCGGAGGGCTACACCTTC. Protein: CASRRDAPEGYTF.

V gene TRBV7-2 combines with J gene TRBJ2-3; 11 positions agree with TRBD2. This CDR3 spans 14 amino acids. V gave up 4 bases and J gave up 4 bases; unmatched junction bases: 1. CDR1 and CDR2 from the germline V gene are SGHTA and FQGNSA. CDR3 nucleotide sequence: TGTGCCAGCAGCTATAGCGGGAGGGCAGATACGCAGTATTTT. Translation gives CASSYSGRADTQYF.

This clonotype was seen a handful of times. This chain uses TRBV7-9 with TRBJ1-4; D uncertain. Germline-derived CDR1 and CDR2 are SEHNR and FQNEAQ (reference sequence). The CDR3 length is 15 residues. The V and J ends lost 1 base and 8 bases respectively, with 14 bases between them. Here the CDR3 DNA reads TGTGCCAGCAGCTTAGGACTTCCGTCTCTGGAAAAACTGTTTTTT. As protein: CASSLGLPSLEKLFF.

This clonotype was counted a few times. The chain couples TRBV20-1 to TRBJ2-3; the D gene is possibly TRBD2 (5 bases). Germline CDR1 is DFQATT and CDR2 is SNEGSKA (reference sequence). The CDR3 totals 15 residues. Trimming pared 5 bases from V and 2 bases from J, leaving 17 bases between. CDR3 sequence: CSAEDSLGFTDTQYF. The DNA of the CDR3 is TGCAGTGCTGAGGACTCCCTCGGTTTCACAGATACGCAGTATTTT.

The chain recombines TRBV2 with TRBJ2-7, with D possibly being TRBD1 (6 bases). V was pared by 6 bases and J by 0 bases, with 12 bases between. The germline gives CDR1 SNHLY, CDR2 FYNNEI. The CDR3 length is 14 residues. The CDR3: CASRDSLSSYEQYF. The CDR3 nucleotides read TGTGCCAGCAGGGACAGCCTGAGCTCCTACGAGCAGTACTTC. The full variable domain, completed using reference TRBV2 and TRBJ2-7, is EPEVTQTPSHQVTQMGQEVILRCVPISNHLYFYWYRQILGQKVEFLVSFYNNEISEKSEIFDDQFSVERPDGSNFTLKIRSTKLEDSAMYFCASRDSLSSYEQYFGPGTRLTVT.

V gene TRBV9 combines with J gene TRBJ1-3; TRBD1 aligns across 7 bases. The ends lost 4 bases at V and 0 bases at J; junction bases unmatched: 10. The germline gives CDR1 SGDLS, CDR2 YYNGEE. This CDR3 is built from 17 residues. The CDR3 spells CASSPRQGGSSGNTIYF. The CDR3 DNA sequence: TGTGCCAGCAGCCCCCGACAGGGCGGCTCCTCTGGAAACACCATATATTTT.

There are a few counts of this clonotype. The J gene is TRBJ2-6, the V gene TRBV4-3; 7 positions match TRBD1. CDR1 and CDR2 from the germline V gene are LGHNA and YSLEER. The V segment lost 5 bases and the J segment 3 bases; nucleotides outside the gene matches: 13. This CDR3 contains 18 residues. DNA of the CDR3: TGCGCCAGCAGCAACACCGGGACAGCCGTCTTTGGGGCCAACGTCCTGACTTTC. Its translation: CASSNTGTAVFGANVLTF.

This chain links TRBV7-2 with TRBJ1-1, with D tentatively TRBD1 (5 bases). Trimming cost V 3 bases and J 1 base, with 12 bases left between them. The germline gives CDR1 SGHTA, CDR2 FQGNSA. The CDR3 is made up of 15 amino acids. This CDR3 is CASSLGLRANTEAFF. As DNA, the CDR3 is TGTGCCAGCAGCTTGGGACTCAGAGCGAACACTGAAGCTTTCTTT.

The genes are TRBV28 and TRBJ1-1; no clear D gene. Germline V gives CDR1 MDHEN, CDR2 SYDVKM. This CDR3 is 14 amino acids long. Trimming left V 11 bases short and J 0 bases short, with 16 bases between. Here the CDR3 DNA reads TGTGCCGGCAAAGCGGTACCATTGAACACTGAAGCTTTCTTT. Its translation: CAGKAVPLNTEAFF.

This clonotype was counted a few times. This chain links TRBV30 with TRBJ2-6; D is uncertain. Looked up from germline, CDR1 is GTSNPN and CDR2 is SVGIG (reference sequence). The CDR3 spans 13 residues. The V gene lost 3 bases and the J gene lost 2 bases, with 5 bases spanning the gap. CDR3 DNA: TGTGCCTGGAGCGCGGCTGGGGCCAACGTCCTGACTTTC. The encoded protein is CAWSAAGANVLTF.

This clonotype was counted between two and nine times. Here the CDR3 DNA reads TGTGCCAGCAGCTTTTCAACAGCCTACGAGCAGTACTTC. It encodes CASSFSTAYEQYF. The chain joins TRBV7-9 to TRBJ2-7; no firm D call. The CDR3 spans 13 residues. Trimming left V 3 bases short and J 2 bases short, with 8 bases between. Germline CDR1 SEHNR, CDR2 FQNEAQ (reference sequence).

In its sample, this clonotype was seen a few times. The chain is built from TRBV20-1 and TRBJ2-7; the D call may be TRBD1 or TRBD2 (5 bases each). The CDR3 sequence is 14 residues long. Germline assignment: CDR1 DFQATT and CDR2 SNEGSKA (reference sequence). Trimming removed 0 bases from V and 2 bases from J, with 11 bases in between. CDR3 residues: CSAREEGIAYEQYF. The CDR3 DNA is TGCAGTGCTAGAGAAGAGGGGATAGCCTACGAGCAGTACTTC.

This clonotype occurred once. The chain employs TRBV4-2 and TRBJ2-3; D ambiguous. Germline values: CDR1 LGHNA, CDR2 YNFKEQ. This CDR3 region has 15 residues. Trimming cost V 0 bases and J 0 bases, with 7 bases left between them. The CDR3 DNA sequence: TGTGCCAGCAGCCAAGAAGCCTATAGCACAGATACGCAGTATTTT. It translates to CASSQEAYSTDTQYF.

This clonotype was counted only a few times. This chain connects TRBV6-2 or TRBV6-3 to TRBJ2-7, with D unresolved. V was pared by 4 bases and J by 4 bases, with 14 bases between. CDR1 and CDR2 from the germline V gene are MNHEY and SVGEGT. This CDR3 region has 14 residues. This CDR3 is CASSSATSVYEQYF. Written as DNA, the CDR3 is TGTGCCAGCAGTTCCGCTACTTCAGTATACGAGCAGTACTTC.

The chain joins TRBV20-1 to TRBJ2-1, with 7 bases that match TRBD2. In germline, CDR1 is DFQATT, CDR2 SNEGSKA (reference sequence). CDR3 length: 16 amino acids. V was pared by 0 bases and J by 6 bases, with 11 bases of the junction left unmatched. CDR3 coding DNA: TGCAGTGCTAGAGATACGGGACTACGCAAGCTCAATGAGCAGTTCTTC. Protein product: CSARDTGLRKLNEQFF.

This clonotype has a handful of counts. The chain has TRBV3-1 and TRBJ2-5; 7 nucleotides match TRBD1. Germline V gene lookup returns CDR1 LGHDT and CDR2 YNNKEL (reference sequence). V lost 2 bases, J lost 4 bases, and 7 bases stayed unmatched. This CDR3 is 15 amino acids long. CDR3 coding DNA: TGTGCCAGCAGCCAACACCAAGGGGGCGGAGAGACCCAGTACTTC. Translation gives CASSQHQGGGETQYF.

This clonotype occurred a few times. V and J are TRBV20-1 and TRBJ2-1; maybe TRBD2 (5 bases). The germline V gene encodes CDR1 DFQATT and CDR2 SNEGSKA (reference sequence). With 5 bases removed from V and 0 bases from J, the gap between germline ends came to 17 bases. This CDR3 region has 16 residues. CDR3 sequence: CSAPSGGLSSYNEQFF. The DNA of the CDR3 is TGCAGTGCTCCATCCGGAGGCCTGAGCTCCTACAATGAGCAGTTCTTC.

The rearrangement uses TRBV2 and TRBJ2-1; TRBD2 agrees at 7 bases. Germline V gene sequence: CDR1 SNHLY, CDR2 FYNNEI. The CDR3 loop spans 12 amino acids. Losses at the gene ends were 7 bases for V and 13 bases for J; bases not matched to a gene: 10. CDR3 coding DNA: TGTGCCAGCAAACCCCCGGGAGGACCCCAGTTCTTC. This sequence encodes CASKPPGGPQFF.

The chain links TRBV7-8 to TRBJ2-1; 16 nucleotides agree with TRBD2. The length of the CDR3 is 17 residues. Trimming cost V 0 bases and J 9 bases; bases outside gene matches: 5. Germline V lookup: CDR1 SGHVS, CDR2 FQNEAQ. CDR3 amino acids: CASSLAIGTSGRVEQFF. The CDR3 DNA is TGTGCCAGCAGCTTAGCGATCGGGACTAGCGGGAGGGTTGAGCAGTTCTTC. The whole variable domain, filled in from reference TRBV7-8 and TRBJ2-1, reads GAGVSQSPRYKVAKRGQDVALRCDPISGHVSLFWYQQALGQGPEFLTYFQNEAQLDKSGLPSDRFFAERPEGSVSTLKIQRTQQEDSAVYLCASSLAIGTSGRVEQFFGPGTRLTVL.